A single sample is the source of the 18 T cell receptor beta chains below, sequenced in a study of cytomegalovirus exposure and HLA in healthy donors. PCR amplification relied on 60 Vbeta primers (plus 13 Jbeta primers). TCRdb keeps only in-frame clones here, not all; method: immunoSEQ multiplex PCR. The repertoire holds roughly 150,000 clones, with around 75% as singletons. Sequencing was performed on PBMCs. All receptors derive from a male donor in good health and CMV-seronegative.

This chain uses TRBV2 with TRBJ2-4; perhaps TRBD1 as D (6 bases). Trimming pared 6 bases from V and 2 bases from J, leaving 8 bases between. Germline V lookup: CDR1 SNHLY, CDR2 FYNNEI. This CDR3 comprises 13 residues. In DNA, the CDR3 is TGTGCCAGCAGCAGGGGAACCAAAAACATTCAGTACTTC. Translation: CASSRGTKNIQYF.

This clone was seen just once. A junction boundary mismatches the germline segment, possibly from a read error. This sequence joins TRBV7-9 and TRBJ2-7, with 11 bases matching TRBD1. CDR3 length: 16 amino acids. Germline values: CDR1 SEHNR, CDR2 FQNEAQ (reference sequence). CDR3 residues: CSSSPIGQGAAYEQYF. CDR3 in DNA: TGTTCCAGCAGCCCCATTGGACAGGGGGCTGCCTACGAGCAGTACTTC.

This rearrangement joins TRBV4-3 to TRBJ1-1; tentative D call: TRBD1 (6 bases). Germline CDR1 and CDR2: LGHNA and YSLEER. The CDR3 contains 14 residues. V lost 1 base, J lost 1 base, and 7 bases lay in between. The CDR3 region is CASSQGTANTEAFF. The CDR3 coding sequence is TGCGCCAGCAGCCAAGGGACAGCGAACACTGAAGCTTTCTTT.

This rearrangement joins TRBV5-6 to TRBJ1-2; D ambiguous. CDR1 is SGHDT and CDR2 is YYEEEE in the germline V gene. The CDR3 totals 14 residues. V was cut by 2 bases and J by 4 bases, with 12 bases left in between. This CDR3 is CASSLPGGSYGYTF. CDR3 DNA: TGTGCCAGCAGCTTACCGGGTGGATCCTATGGCTACACCTTC.

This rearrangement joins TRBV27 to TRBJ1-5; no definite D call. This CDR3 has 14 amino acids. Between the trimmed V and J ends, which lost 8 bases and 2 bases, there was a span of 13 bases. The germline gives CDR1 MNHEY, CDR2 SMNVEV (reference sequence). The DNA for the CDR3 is TGTGCCAGCGGATCCCGACTCGGCAATCAGCCCCAGCATTTT. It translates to CASGSRLGNQPQHF.

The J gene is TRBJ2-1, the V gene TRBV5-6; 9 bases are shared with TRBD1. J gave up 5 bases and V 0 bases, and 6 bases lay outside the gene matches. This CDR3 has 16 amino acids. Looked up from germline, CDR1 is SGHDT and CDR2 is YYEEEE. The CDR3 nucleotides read TGTGCCAGCAGCTTGGCCCCGGGACAGGGAAACAATGAGCAGTTCTTC. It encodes CASSLAPGQGNNEQFF.

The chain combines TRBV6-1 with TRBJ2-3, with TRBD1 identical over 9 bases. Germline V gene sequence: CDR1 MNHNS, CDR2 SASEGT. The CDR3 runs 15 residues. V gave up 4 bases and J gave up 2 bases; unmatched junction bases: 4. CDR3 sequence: CASSVGQGYTDTQYF. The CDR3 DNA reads TGTGCCAGCAGTGTTGGACAGGGGTACACAGATACGCAGTATTTT.

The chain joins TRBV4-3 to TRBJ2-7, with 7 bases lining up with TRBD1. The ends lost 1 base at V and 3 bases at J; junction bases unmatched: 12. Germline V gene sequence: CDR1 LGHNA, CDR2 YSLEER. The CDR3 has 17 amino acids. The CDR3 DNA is TGCGCCAGCAGCCAAGTTCAGGGGGTGTTTGAGGTCTACGAGCAGTACTTC. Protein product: CASSQVQGVFEVYEQYF.

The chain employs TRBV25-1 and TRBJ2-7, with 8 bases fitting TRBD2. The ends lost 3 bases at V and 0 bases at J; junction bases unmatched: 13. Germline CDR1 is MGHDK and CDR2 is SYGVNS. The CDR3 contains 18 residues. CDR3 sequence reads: CASSDSLRAGGSSYEQYF. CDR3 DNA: TGTGCCAGCAGTGACTCCCTTAGGGCGGGGGGTTCCTCCTACGAGCAGTACTTC.

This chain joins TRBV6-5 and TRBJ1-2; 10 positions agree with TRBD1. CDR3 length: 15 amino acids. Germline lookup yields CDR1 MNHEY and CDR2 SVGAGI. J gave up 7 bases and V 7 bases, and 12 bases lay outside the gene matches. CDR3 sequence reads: CASTPTRDRGGGYTF. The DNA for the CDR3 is TGTGCCAGCACTCCAACCCGGGACAGGGGCGGTGGCTACACCTTC.

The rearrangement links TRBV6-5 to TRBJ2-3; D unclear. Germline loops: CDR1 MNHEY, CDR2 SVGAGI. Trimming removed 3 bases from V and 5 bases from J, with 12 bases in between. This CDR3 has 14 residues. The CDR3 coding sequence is TGTGCCAGCAGTTATTTACGGAGTAGAGATACGCAGTATTTT. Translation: CASSYLRSRDTQYF.

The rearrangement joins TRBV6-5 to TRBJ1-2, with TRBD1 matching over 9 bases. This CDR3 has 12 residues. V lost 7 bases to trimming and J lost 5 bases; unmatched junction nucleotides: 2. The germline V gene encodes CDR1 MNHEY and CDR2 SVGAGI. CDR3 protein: CASTGTGYGYTF. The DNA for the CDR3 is TGTGCCAGCACCGGGACAGGGTATGGCTACACCTTC.

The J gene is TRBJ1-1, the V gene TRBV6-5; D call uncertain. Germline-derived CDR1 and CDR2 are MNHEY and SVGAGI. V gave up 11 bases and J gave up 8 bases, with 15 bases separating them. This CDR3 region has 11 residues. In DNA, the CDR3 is TGTGCCGTAGTGAGGGCCCGCGAAGCTTTCTTT. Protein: CAVVRAREAFF.

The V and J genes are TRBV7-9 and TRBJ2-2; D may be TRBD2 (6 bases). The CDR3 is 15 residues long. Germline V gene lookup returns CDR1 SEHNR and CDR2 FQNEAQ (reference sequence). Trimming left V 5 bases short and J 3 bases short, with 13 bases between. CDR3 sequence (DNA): TGTGCCAGCAGCCCGGGGGACTCCCACACCGGGGAGCTGTTTTTT. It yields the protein CASSPGDSHTGELFF.

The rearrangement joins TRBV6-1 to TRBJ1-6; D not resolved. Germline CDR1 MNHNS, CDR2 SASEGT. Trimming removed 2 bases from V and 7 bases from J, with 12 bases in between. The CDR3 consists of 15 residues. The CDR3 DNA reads TGTGCCAGCAGTGAATATACTAGTAGGAATTCACCCCTCCACTTT. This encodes CASSEYTSRNSPLHF.

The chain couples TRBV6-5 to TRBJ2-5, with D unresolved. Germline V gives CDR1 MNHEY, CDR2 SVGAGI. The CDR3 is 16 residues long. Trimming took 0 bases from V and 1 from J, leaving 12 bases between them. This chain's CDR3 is CASSYSLVAGQETQYF. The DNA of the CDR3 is TGTGCCAGCAGTTACTCGCTCGTGGCAGGCCAAGAGACCCAGTACTTC.

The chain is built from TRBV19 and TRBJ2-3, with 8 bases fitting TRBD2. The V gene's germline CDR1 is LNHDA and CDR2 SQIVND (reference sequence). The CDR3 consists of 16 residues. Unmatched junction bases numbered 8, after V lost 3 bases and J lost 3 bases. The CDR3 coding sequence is TGTGCCAGTAGTATTTCTACCGGGGGGGCAACAGATACGCAGTATTTT. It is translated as CASSISTGGATDTQYF.

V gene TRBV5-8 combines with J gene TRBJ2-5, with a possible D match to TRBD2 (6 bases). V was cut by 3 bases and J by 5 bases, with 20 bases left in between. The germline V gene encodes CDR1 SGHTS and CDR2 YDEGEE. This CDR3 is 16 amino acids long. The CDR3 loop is CASSWEVGQRGETQYF. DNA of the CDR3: TGTGCCAGCAGCTGGGAGGTGGGCCAAAGAGGGGAGACCCAGTACTTC.